The 21 T cell receptor beta chains below come from one sample, sequenced in a study of blood T cell repertoires in COVID-19. TCRdb's table, derived via immunoSEQ multiplex PCR, lists solely in-frame clones and lacks some. Found here are around 37,000 clones, roughly 90% of them singletons; the top ten hold about 25%. The sequenced material came from peripheral blood. Receptors were obtained from a man aged 60 to 75 with active or convalescent COVID-19.

The gene calls are TRBV9 and TRBJ1-2; 8 nucleotides align to TRBD1. The junction had 9 bases not matched to a gene; V was cut back by 0 bases and J by 2 bases. Germline CDR1 is SGDLS and CDR2 is YYNGEE. This CDR3 comprises 17 residues. The CDR3 region is CASSVEPTRTGNYGYTF. The CDR3 nucleotides are TGTGCCAGCAGCGTAGAGCCCACACGGACAGGGAACTATGGCTACACCTTC.

The rearrangement links TRBV27 to TRBJ2-5; 7 positions agree with TRBD2. The trim removed 2 bases at V and 0 bases at J, leaving 3 bases unmatched. Germline V gene lookup returns CDR1 MNHEY and CDR2 SMNVEV (reference sequence). The CDR3 spans 15 residues. CDR3 residues: CASSLAGVYQETQYF. The CDR3 DNA reads as TGTGCCAGCAGTTTAGCGGGGGTGTACCAAGAGACCCAGTACTTC.

This clone was counted a few times. The chain carries TRBV21-1 and TRBJ2-1; the D call TRBD2 from the table was never checked on the DNA. TRBV21-1 corresponds to a pseudogene. This CDR3 spans 14 amino acids. The CDR3 protein is CASSKGREQNEQFF. In nucleotides, the CDR3 is TGTGCCAGCAGCAAAGGGAGGGAGCAGAATGAGCAGTTCTTC.

The V gene is TRBV5-1, the J gene TRBJ2-5, with 9 bases matching TRBD2. The germline V gene encodes CDR1 SGHRS and CDR2 YFSETQ. This CDR3 has 14 amino acids. V gave up 1 base and J gave up 5 bases; unmatched junction bases: 3. The CDR3 nucleotides read TGCGCCAGCAGCTTGATAGCGGGAGTGGAGACCCAGTACTTC. Translating it yields CASSLIAGVETQYF.

This chain links TRBV18 with TRBJ2-3; D remains unclear. Germline assignment: CDR1 KGHSH and CDR2 LQKENI. The CDR3 extends over 12 amino acids. Trimming stripped 3 bases from V and 5 bases from J, with 6 bases between. The CDR3, as DNA: TGTGCCAGCTCACCCAACAGAGATACGCAGTATTTT. Translating gives CASSPNRDTQYF.

V and J are TRBV11-2 and TRBJ2-1; D might be TRBD2 (6 bases). This CDR3 has 15 amino acids. V lost 5 bases to trimming and J lost 3 bases, with 14 bases between them. Germline CDR1 SGHAT, CDR2 FQNNGV. CDR3 bases: TGTGCCAGCAGCCTGAGTCTAGCGAGCTACAATGAGCAGTTCTTC. Protein: CASSLSLASYNEQFF.

The J gene is TRBJ2-6, the V gene TRBV6-5; D possibly corresponds to TRBD2 (6 bases). V lost 7 bases and J 4 bases, leaving 14 bases between the germline ends. Germline assignment: CDR1 MNHEY and CDR2 SVGAGI. The CDR3 runs 15 residues. Here the CDR3 reads CASNSGGLGANVLTF. The CDR3 nucleotides are TGTGCCAGCAATTCCGGGGGTCTAGGGGCCAACGTCCTGACTTTC.

This chain joins TRBV30 and TRBJ2-3, with D perhaps matching TRBD2 (5 bases). CDR1 and CDR2 from the germline V gene are GTSNPN and SVGIG (reference sequence). Trimming shortened V by 8 bases and J by 6 bases, and 9 bases separated the two germline ends. CDR3 length equals 10 residues. DNA of the CDR3: TGTGCCATAAGAGGGGATACGCAGTATTTT. Residues: CAIRGDTQYF.

This rearrangement joins TRBV2 to TRBJ2-1, with 12 bases matching TRBD2. Trimming took 8 bases from V and 7 from J; bases not matched to a gene: 6. Per germline, CDR1 SNHLY and CDR2 FYNNEI. The CDR3 extends over 14 amino acids. The CDR3 protein is CASGLTSGSNEQFF. The CDR3 DNA sequence: TGTGCCAGCGGCTTGACTAGCGGGAGTAATGAGCAGTTCTTC.

V gene TRBV10-3 combines with J gene TRBJ1-1; 7 bases fit TRBD1. The V segment lost 3 bases and the J segment 1 base; nucleotides outside the gene matches: 11. The CDR3 length is 17 residues. Germline CDR1 is ENHRY and CDR2 is SYGVKD. The CDR3 region has the DNA TGTGCCATCAGTGACCCCCCCCCAGGGGGGTCGAACACTGAAGCTTTCTTT. Translation: CAISDPPPGGSNTEAFF.

This clone was recorded once. The rearrangement uses TRBV10-1 and TRBJ2-3; D is perhaps TRBD1 (6 bases). CDR3 size: 15 residues. Germline V lookup: CDR1 WNHNN, CDR2 SYGVQD (reference sequence). Trimming took off 0 bases at V and 2 bases at J, with 9 bases between the two ends. As DNA, the CDR3 is TGCGCCAGCAGTGAGTCTACAGGGAACACAGATACGCAGTATTTT. Residues: CASSESTGNTDTQYF.

The chain couples TRBV7-2 to TRBJ2-1; maybe TRBD2 (6 bases). The CDR3 is made up of 15 amino acids. Trimming removed 2 bases from V and 4 bases from J, with 12 bases in between. CDR1 SGHTA and CDR2 FQGNSA come from the germline V gene. CDR3 DNA: TGTGCCAGCAGCTTAACGGGCGGGAATTACAATGAGCAGTTCTTC. Residues: CASSLTGGNYNEQFF.

The gene calls are TRBV5-1 and TRBJ2-7, with 8 bases that match TRBD1. Germline V gene data show CDR1 as SGHRS and CDR2 as YFSETQ. Trimming at V came to 3 bases and at J to 6 bases, leaving 8 bases not matched to a gene. There are 14 residues in the CDR3. The CDR3 region is CASSSVGQGGEQYF. DNA of the CDR3: TGCGCCAGCAGCTCCGTAGGACAGGGAGGCGAGCAGTACTTC. The complete variable domain, with remaining parts taken from reference TRBV5-1 and TRBJ2-7, reads KAGVTQTPRYLIKTRGQQVTLSCSPISGHRSVSWYQQTPGQGLQFLFEYFSETQRNKGNFPGRFSGRQFSNSRSEMNVSTLELGDSALYLCASSSVGQGGEQYFGPGTRLTVT.

This sequence joins TRBV10-3 and TRBJ2-1; D not resolved. The CDR3 runs 12 residues. Germline assignment: CDR1 ENHRY and CDR2 SYGVKD. V was trimmed by 10 bases and J by 11 bases, leaving 18 bases between them. This chain's CDR3 is CATKSSSTQQFF. In DNA form, the CDR3 reads TGTGCCACCAAGTCTAGTTCGACTCAGCAGTTCTTC.

This chain links TRBV9 with TRBJ2-1, with 7 bases identical to TRBD2. The CDR3 runs to 15 residues. The J segment lost 4 bases and the V segment lost 3 bases, leaving 7 bases of the junction unmatched. CDR1 and CDR2 from the germline V gene are SGDLS and YYNGEE. CDR3 in amino acids: CASSASGGPYNEQFF. CDR3 in DNA: TGTGCCAGCAGCGCGTCGGGAGGTCCTTACAATGAGCAGTTCTTC.

CDR3 DNA: TGTGCCAGCAGCGCTAGCGGGATGTGGGTAGAGACCCAGTACTTC. Its protein is CASSASGMWVETQYF. This rearrangement joins TRBV11-2 to TRBJ2-5; 9 bases agree with TRBD2. CDR3 length: 15 amino acids. CDR1 is SGHAT and CDR2 is FQNNGV in the germline V gene. Germline trimming cut 5 bases from V and 4 bases from J; bases unmatched to any gene: 8.

The chain couples TRBV6-5 to TRBJ2-5; D might be TRBD2 (6 bases). CDR1 MNHEY and CDR2 SVGAGI come from the germline V gene. CDR3 length equals 13 residues. V shed 8 bases and J shed 2 bases, with 12 bases lying between them. CDR3 nucleotide sequence: TGTGCCAGCCTTAGGGGACTTCAAGAGACCCAGTACTTC. Protein sequence: CASLRGLQETQYF.

J is TRBJ2-2 and V is TRBV10-3, with 11 bases lining up with TRBD2. The length of the CDR3 is 18 residues. J gave up 5 bases and V 2 bases, and 10 bases lay outside the gene matches. CDR1 and CDR2 from the germline V gene are ENHRY and SYGVKD. CDR3 sequence: CAISEGTTSGSGTGELFF. In DNA, the CDR3 is TGTGCCATCAGTGAGGGTACAACTAGCGGGAGCGGTACCGGGGAGCTGTTTTTT.

The chain uses TRBV18 and TRBJ2-2, with D possibly matching TRBD1 (6 bases). Trimming cost V 0 bases and J 4 bases, with 9 bases left between them. The length of the CDR3 is 15 residues. Germline V gene data show CDR1 as KGHSH and CDR2 as LQKENI. CDR3 amino acids: CASSPPQDSTGELFF. The CDR3 coding sequence is TGTGCCAGCTCACCACCCCAGGACAGCACCGGGGAGCTGTTTTTT.

The CDR3 spells CASSLDPTSGSPEETQYF. CDR3 DNA: TGTGCCAGCAGCTTAGATCCAACTAGCGGGAGTCCGGAAGAGACCCAGTACTTC. V and J are TRBV11-2 and TRBJ2-5; 11 bases align to TRBD2. The ends lost 0 bases at V and 3 bases at J; junction bases unmatched: 9. The CDR3 sequence is 18 residues long. Per germline, CDR1 SGHAT and CDR2 FQNNGV.

This clone appeared a single time. The V call is TRBV27, the J call TRBJ2-7, with no clear D. The germline V and J ends were trimmed by 2 bases and 0 bases, with 8 bases remaining between them. The germline V gene encodes CDR1 MNHEY and CDR2 SMNVEV (reference sequence). The CDR3 totals 14 residues. The CDR3 sequence is CASSLSFISYEQYF. CDR3 in DNA: TGTGCCAGCAGTTTAAGCTTCATCTCCTACGAGCAGTACTTC.